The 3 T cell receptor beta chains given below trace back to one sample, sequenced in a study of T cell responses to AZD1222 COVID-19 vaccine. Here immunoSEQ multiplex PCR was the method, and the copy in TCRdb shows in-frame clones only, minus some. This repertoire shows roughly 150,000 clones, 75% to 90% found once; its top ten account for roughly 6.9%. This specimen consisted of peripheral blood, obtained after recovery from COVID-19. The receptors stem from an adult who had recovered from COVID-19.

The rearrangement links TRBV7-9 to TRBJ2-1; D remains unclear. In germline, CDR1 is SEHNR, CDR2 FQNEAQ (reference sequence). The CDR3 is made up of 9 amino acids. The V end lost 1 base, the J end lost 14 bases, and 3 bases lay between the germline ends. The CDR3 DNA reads TGTGCCAGCAGCTTAGTGGAGTTCTTC. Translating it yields CASSLVEFF.

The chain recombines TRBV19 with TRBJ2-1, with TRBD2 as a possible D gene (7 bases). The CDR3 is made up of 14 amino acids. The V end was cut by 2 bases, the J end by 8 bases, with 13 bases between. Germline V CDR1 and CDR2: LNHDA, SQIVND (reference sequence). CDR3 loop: CASSIRGGGDEQFF. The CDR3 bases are TGTGCCAGTAGTATAAGGGGGGGAGGCGATGAGCAGTTCTTC.

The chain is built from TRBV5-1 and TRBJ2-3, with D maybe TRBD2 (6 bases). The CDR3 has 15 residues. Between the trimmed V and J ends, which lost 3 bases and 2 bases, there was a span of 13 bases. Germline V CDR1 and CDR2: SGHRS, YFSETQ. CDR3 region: CASSSAGSLTDTQYF. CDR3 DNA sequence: TGCGCCAGCAGCTCAGCGGGTTCTCTCACAGATACGCAGTATTTT.